This T cell receptor (beta chain) was retrieved from a study of T cells in Graves' hyperthyroidism and ophthalmopathy (dated by TCRdb to about 2019). With regard to the full study: Peripheral blood was collected at initial diagnosis, before any treatment. The roughly 91 discovery patients were randomly split 7:3 into training and test sets. Prospective prediction of ophthalmopathy was tested in an independent validation cohort of fewer than 20 hyperthyroidism patients and 17 patients who later progressed to ophthalmopathy. After blood sampling, hyperthyroidism patients were treated with methimazole at a starting dose of 30 mg daily, and ophthalmopathy patients were treated with high-dose intravenous methylprednisolone. TCR Vbeta CDR3 sequencing of some 140 peripheral blood samples (around 45 ophthalmopathy, 75 hyperthyroidism and roughly 17 progressor patients) is reported in the paper. In addition, the study compared T-cell repertoires in thyroid tissue and in blood from five or six Graves' hyperthyroidism patients. A discovery cohort of approximately 97 patients, 43 with Graves' ophthalmopathy and more than 55 with stable Graves' hyperthyroidism, was used to find distinguishing TCR V-J signatures. General findings and caveats noted by the study authors: Most expanded thyroid clonotypes (frequency above 0.001) were also found in blood, which suggests that blood repertoires may mirror thyroid immune responses. In validation, the model predicted progression to ophthalmopathy with 55% to 71% sensitivity and roughly 75% specificity, a median of 6.5 months before onset. No statistical method was used to fix the sample size in advance, and group allocation was not hidden from the investigators. A model built on a 13 V-J signature distinguished ophthalmopathy from stable hyperthyroidism, reaching roughly 88% sensitivity and approximately 83% specificity in cross-validation and 80%/75% in testing.

This clonotype was seen only a few times. Its antigen specificity is not known. The record has no base qualities; no much larger clone is one base away. The germline V gene encodes CDR1 MDHEN and CDR2 SYDVKM. The CDR3 contains 15 residues, cysteine and phenylalanine counted. Here the CDR3 DNA is all that survives: 45 bases in frame from base 1. V was cut back by 3 bases and J by 3 bases, leaving a gap of 11 bases between them. The TCR beta CDR3 regions were amplified from the RNA transcripts. For the first round of RT-PCR on the TCR CDR3, the HTBI primer set was used together with the Qiagen OneStep RT-PCR kit. The libraries were constructed in a second round of multiplex PCR and then size-selected and purified. Sequencing of the libraries was done on an Illumina HiSeq2000 using paired-end 100 bp reads. The authors' pipeline ran thus. SOAPnuke was used to process the raw data, with reads discarded if the reads contained adapters or uncalled bases, had a mean Phred below 15, or lacked an exact constant-primer or identifier match. High-quality paired reads were merged using COPE v1.2.5, and each unique nucleotide sequence was defined as a clonotype. MiTCR v1.1 was used to align the clonotypes against IMGT TRBV, TRBD and TRBJ reference segments. Analysis was restricted to V-J combinations with a frequency above 0.0001, which covered about 99% of repertoires. A TCS score was defined as the ratio between F50 (clonal expansion) and ExV (chaos), using BLOSUM62-based TCRdist between CDR3 peptides within each V-J. Welch's t-statistics and random forest reduced 500 to 550 V-J features to roughly 13, which were used in a naive Bayes classifier (R e1071). Clones were called with MiXCR by TCRdb after fastp trimmed the public reads at Q25, and only in-frame beta chains were retained. Rows are combined by CDR3 protein, so each entry shows the most common genes and DNA. None of the V and J calls come from the authors' own analysis; TCRdb made them. Across this sample there are 360,000 or so distinct CDR3 sequences, with 19% seen only once. The ten largest clones represent about 3.7% of the sample.

Stable Graves' hyperthyroidism was defined as the absence of progression to ophthalmopathy over 18 months of follow-up. Hyperthyroidism patients were newly diagnosed, had a disease duration of under 2 months, and were aged 18 to 65 years. Patients with uncontrolled infections, other autoimmune diseases, pregnancy or lactation were excluded. Diagnoses were established on the basis of clinical symptoms, serum thyroxine and TRAb, thyroid ultrasound, and orbital computed tomography. PBMCs were isolated from 10 ml of fresh peripheral blood by Ficoll-Paque density gradient centrifugation. Total RNA was extracted with Trizol reagent, and quality was checked on an Agilent 2100 Bioanalyzer.

The chain was built from TRBV28 and TRBJ2-2; no D gene can be assigned with confidence. Sequencing input: blood. The sequence was obtained from a woman aged 18-29 years with Graves' hyperthyroidism. This receptor carries the CDR3 CASSFHGSYTGELFF. The DNA sequence is given as TGTGCCAGCAGTTTTCATGGGTCGTACACCGGGGAGCTGTTTTTT.